Below are 10 T cell receptor beta chains sequenced from a single sample in a study of blood T cells in healthy people across ages. Primed by a sample-barcoded 5' primer and a J-beta primer mix, a second PCR proceeded for about 6 to 12 cycles. Via MiXCR, TCRdb re-called the 5' RACE reads, giving one row per CDR3 protein. The table includes 750,000 to 850,000 distinct CDR3 sequences, around a quarter detected once. The same specimen was also included in a second study, on T cells of mothers and their children.

What was sequenced was blood. These receptors all stem from a boy aged 5-17 years in good health.

As concerns this clonotype: The germline gene is not matched at one end of the junction; a read error may be the cause. The chain couples TRBV7-7 to TRBJ2-1; the match to TRBD1 covers 7 bases. The J call may not be correct, given that the DNA end is closer to TRBJ2-5. The germline V gene has CDR1 SSHAT and CDR2 FNYEAQ (reference sequence). The CDR3 loop spans 16 amino acids. The chain's CDR3 is CASSATTGEPQETQYF. Here the CDR3 DNA reads TGTGCTAGCAGCGCAACTACAGGGGAGCCTCAAGAGACCCAGTACTTC.

The chain uses TRBV29-1 and TRBJ2-2, with D unresolved. CDR1 and CDR2 (germline): SQVTM, ANQGSEA. V was clipped by 0 bases and J by 5 bases, with 7 bases between them. CDR3 length equals 13 residues. The CDR3 loop is CSVEDPLTGELFF. The CDR3 bases are TGCAGCGTTGAAGATCCATTGACCGGGGAGCTGTTTTTT.

This clonotype came up a few times. Here the CDR3 DNA reads TGCAGTGCTCGATCAGATACGCAGTATTTT. It is translated as CSARSDTQYF. This chain links TRBV20-1 with TRBJ2-3; D gene unclear. Trimming cost V 5 bases and J 4 bases, with 4 bases left between them. The CDR3 length is 10 residues. Per germline, CDR1 DFQATT and CDR2 SNEGSKA (reference sequence).

This chain uses TRBV28 with TRBJ2-1; 8 nucleotides match TRBD2. Trimming cost V 6 bases and J 10 bases; bases outside gene matches: 11. Germline CDR1 is MDHEN and CDR2 is SYDVKM. This CDR3 has 14 residues. This CDR3 reads CASSPGNGGEEQFF. Written as DNA, the CDR3 is TGTGCCAGCAGCCCCGGTAACGGGGGGGAAGAGCAGTTCTTC.

J is TRBJ2-5 and V is TRBV3-1, with TRBD1 matching 8 bases. The assigned J gene may be wrong: the sequence end matches TRBJ2-7 better. Germline loops: CDR1 LGHDT, CDR2 YNNKEL (reference sequence). The CDR3 totals 15 residues. Here the CDR3 DNA reads TGTGCCAGCAGCCAAGATGCGACAGGGGCCCACGAGCAGTACTTC. This codes for CASSQDATGAHEQYF.

The V gene is TRBV5-1, the J gene TRBJ2-2; 7 bases align to TRBD2. V was clipped by 4 bases and J by 2 bases; unmatched bases: 5. Germline lookup yields CDR1 SGHRS and CDR2 YFSETQ. The CDR3 runs 15 residues. In DNA, the CDR3 is TGCGCCAGCAGCGGGGGGGGGTTCAACACCGGGGAGCTGTTTTTT. Translating it yields CASSGGGFNTGELFF.

For the CDR3, the DNA is TGTGCCAGTAGTATCCTTAGCGGGAGTCTAAATGAGCAGTTCTTC. It is translated as CASSILSGSLNEQFF. The V and J genes are TRBV19 and TRBJ2-5, with 9 bases lining up with TRBD2. The J call may be faulty, since TRBJ2-1 better matches the DNA end. This CDR3 contains 15 residues. The germline gives CDR1 LNHDA, CDR2 SQIVND (reference sequence).

This clonotype was detected only a few times. The chain uses TRBV12-3 or TRBV12-4 and TRBJ1-1; D is undetermined. There are 15 residues in the CDR3. Trimming shortened V by 6 bases and J by 3 bases, and 17 bases separated the two germline ends. CDR3 sequence: CASSPSPTGYTEAFF. CDR3 nucleotides: TGTGCCAGCAGCCCCAGTCCAACGGGCTACACTGAAGCTTTCTTT.

This chain links TRBV5-6 with TRBJ2-3; 7 bases are shared with TRBD2. CDR3 length: 18 amino acids. CDR1 and CDR2 (germline): SGHDT, YYEEEE. J lost 6 bases, V lost 0 bases, and 16 bases had no gene match. The CDR3 nucleotides are TGTGCCAGCAGCTTGGCTCTAGCGGAAACATACCAGGCGGATACGCAGTATTTT. Residues: CASSLALAETYQADTQYF.

V gene TRBV5-6 combines with J gene TRBJ2-4, with D perhaps TRBD2 (6 bases). The germline V and J ends were trimmed by 4 bases and 6 bases, with 8 bases remaining between them. This CDR3 region has 12 residues. Per germline, CDR1 SGHDT and CDR2 YYEEEE. The CDR3 loop is CASSRDLNIQYF. The CDR3 coding sequence is TGTGCCAGCAGCCGGGACTTAAACATTCAGTACTTC. The whole variable domain, filled in from reference TRBV5-6 and TRBJ2-4, reads DAGVTQSPTHLIKTRGQQVTLRCSPKSGHDTVSWYQQALGQGPQFIFQYYEEEERQRGNFPDRFSGHQFPNYSSELNVNALLLGDSALYLCASSRDLNIQYFGAGTRLSVL.